This passage covers 23 T cell receptor beta chains from one sample sequenced in a study of B cell selection in AIRE deficiency. Sorting defined conventional CD4 T cells as CD4+CD127+. The protocol was immunoSEQ multiplex PCR, while the TCRdb copy is restricted to in-frame clones and leaves out a portion. The table has 20,000 to 25,000 clones, 95% to 98% seen once. Specimen: conventional CD4+ T cells sorted from PBMCs. The receptor source for this set is a human donor with AIRE deficiency.

This chain joins TRBV19 and TRBJ2-7; the match to TRBD2 covers 11 bases. With V trimmed by 3 bases and J by 2 bases, 3 bases remained unmatched. The germline gives CDR1 LNHDA, CDR2 SQIVND (reference sequence). There are 15 residues in the CDR3. The chain's CDR3 is CASSILAGGPYEQYF. In DNA form, the CDR3 reads TGTGCCAGTAGTATTCTAGCGGGAGGACCCTACGAGCAGTACTTC.

The chain joins TRBV28 to TRBJ1-3; no firm D call. V dropped 3 bases and J dropped 7 bases, with 7 bases sitting between them. The germline gives CDR1 MDHEN, CDR2 SYDVKM. This CDR3 has 12 amino acids. The CDR3 is CASSLWTNTIYF. The CDR3 region has the DNA TGTGCCAGCAGTTTGTGGACGAACACCATATATTTT.

The chain employs TRBV28 and TRBJ2-7, with 7 bases that match TRBD2. Germline V CDR1 and CDR2: MDHEN, SYDVKM. V lost 1 base to trimming and J lost 9 bases; unmatched junction nucleotides: 6. The CDR3 loop spans 13 amino acids. This CDR3 is CASSLSTGLGQYF. The CDR3 coding sequence is TGTGCCAGCAGTTTATCAACAGGACTAGGGCAGTACTTC.

This sequence joins TRBV5-1 and TRBJ2-2; TRBD1 matches at 8 bases. The CDR3 loop spans 17 amino acids. The trim removed 2 bases at V and 2 bases at J, leaving 8 bases unmatched. Germline-derived CDR1 and CDR2 are SGHRS and YFSETQ. DNA for the CDR3: TGCGCCAGCAGCTTTCAGAACAGGGGGTCCAACACCGGGGAGCTGTTTTTT. Amino acid sequence: CASSFQNRGSNTGELFF.

This clone occurred once. The rearrangement joins TRBV14 to TRBJ2-5; perhaps TRBD2 as D (5 bases). V was clipped by 1 base and J by 7 bases, with 19 bases between them. CDR3 length: 16 residues. Germline V CDR1 and CDR2: SGHDN, FVKESK. In nucleotides, the CDR3 is TGTGCCAGCAGCCAAGCCGGCGGGTTAATTTCCGGGACCCAGTACTTC. It yields the protein CASSQAGGLISGTQYF.

The V call is TRBV11-3, the J call TRBJ2-5; 12 nucleotides agree with TRBD2. Trimming cost V 5 bases and J 3 bases; bases outside gene matches: 7. The CDR3 runs to 16 residues. Germline loops: CDR1 SGHNT, CDR2 YENEEA. The CDR3 loop reads CASSQTSGRSKETQYF. CDR3 DNA: TGTGCCAGCAGCCAAACTAGCGGGAGGTCCAAAGAGACCCAGTACTTC.

This clone is a singleton in its sample. The V call is TRBV5-4, the J call TRBJ1-6; D gene ambiguous. The CDR3 length is 15 residues. V gave up 5 bases and J gave up 7 bases, with 16 bases separating them. From germline, CDR1 is SGHNT and CDR2 YYREEE (reference sequence). The DNA for the CDR3 is TGTGCCAGCAGTACCGACTCGACCCCCAATTCACCCCTCCACTTT. Its translation is CASSTDSTPNSPLHF.

CDR3 amino acids: CAWSADRVPTNEKLFF. CDR3 sequence (DNA): TGTGCCTGGAGCGCAGACAGGGTCCCAACTAATGAAAAACTGTTTTTT. The chain has TRBV30 and TRBJ1-4; 7 bases match TRBD1. The length of the CDR3 is 16 residues. Germline trimming cut 3 bases from V and 0 bases from J; bases unmatched to any gene: 7. Germline V lookup: CDR1 GTSNPN, CDR2 SVGIG (reference sequence).

The chain combines TRBV5-4 with TRBJ2-6; 8 positions match TRBD2. This CDR3 region has 16 residues. V lost 2 bases, J lost 4 bases, and 5 bases stayed unmatched. The V gene's germline CDR1 is SGHNT and CDR2 YYREEE (reference sequence). CDR3 DNA: TGTGCCAGCAGCTTATTAGCGGGGTCGGGGGCCAACGTCCTGACTTTC. Protein sequence: CASSLLAGSGANVLTF.

V gene TRBV7-2 combines with J gene TRBJ2-7; D is unresolved. V gave up 1 base and J gave up 2 bases, with 12 bases separating them. Germline V lookup: CDR1 SGHTA, CDR2 FQGNSA. This CDR3 region has 15 residues. This chain's CDR3 is CASSLGFDYTYEQYF. The CDR3 DNA is TGTGCCAGCAGCTTAGGTTTTGATTACACCTACGAGCAGTACTTC.

The chain employs TRBV7-9 and TRBJ2-5; 14 nucleotides line up with TRBD2. The trim removed 1 base at V and 0 bases at J, leaving 7 bases unmatched. CDR3 size: 19 residues. Looked up from germline, CDR1 is SEHNR and CDR2 is FQNEAQ (reference sequence). The CDR3: CASSLGGLAGGGHQETQYF. CDR3 sequence (DNA): TGTGCCAGCAGCTTAGGAGGACTAGCGGGAGGAGGCCACCAAGAGACCCAGTACTTC. Variable domain in full (rest from reference TRBV7-9 and TRBJ2-5): DTGVSQNPRHKITKRGQNVTFRCDPISEHNRLYWYRQTLGQGPEFLTYFQNEAQLEKSRLLSDRFSAERPKGSFSTLEIQRTEQGDSAMYLCASSLGGLAGGGHQETQYFGPGTRLLVL.

This chain uses TRBV19 with TRBJ2-7; TRBD1 aligns across 10 bases. The CDR3 is 16 residues long. The V segment lost 5 bases and the J segment 2 bases; nucleotides outside the gene matches: 9. CDR1 and CDR2 (germline): LNHDA, SQIVND (reference sequence). Written as DNA, the CDR3 is TGTGCCAGTAGTTCCCCCGCCGGGACAGGGGCCTACGAGCAGTACTTC. Protein product: CASSSPAGTGAYEQYF.

The chain joins TRBV4-3 to TRBJ1-2; the D is unclear. The germline V gene encodes CDR1 LGHNA and CDR2 YSLEER. Trimming stripped 0 bases from V and 8 bases from J, with 16 bases between. This CDR3 has 15 amino acids. CDR3 bases: TGCGCCAGCAGCCAAGATTTGACGACATTCTTAGGCTACACCTTC. It translates to CASSQDLTTFLGYTF.

The sample holds one count of this clone. The chain employs TRBV4-2 and TRBJ2-7; D gene ambiguous. V lost 2 bases and J 8 bases, leaving 13 bases between the germline ends. Germline CDR1 LGHNA, CDR2 YNFKEQ. The CDR3 has 13 amino acids. The CDR3 reads CASSQTGSAQQYF. The CDR3 DNA is TGTGCCAGCAGCCAAACTGGGTCGGCACAGCAGTACTTC.

This chain connects TRBV7-3 to TRBJ2-2; TRBD1 matches at 8 bases. The V gene's germline CDR1 is SGHTA and CDR2 FQGTGA. Trimming at V came to 5 bases and at J to 2 bases, leaving 7 bases not matched to a gene. CDR3 length: 16 residues. The CDR3 spells CASSPPGTGNTGELFF. In DNA form, the CDR3 reads TGTGCCAGCAGCCCGCCTGGGACAGGCAACACCGGGGAGCTGTTTTTT.

The chain carries TRBV4-1 and TRBJ1-1, with D possibly being TRBD1 (5 bases). Germline lookup yields CDR1 MGHRA and CDR2 YSYEKL. The CDR3 sequence is 14 residues long. V was trimmed by 4 bases and J by 1 base, leaving 10 bases between them. CDR3 amino acids: CASSPDTRNTEAFF. CDR3 DNA sequence: TGCGCCAGCAGCCCGGACACGAGGAACACTGAAGCTTTCTTT.

J is TRBJ1-4 and V is TRBV2; D remains ambiguous. The V gene's germline CDR1 is SNHLY and CDR2 FYNNEI. CDR3 size: 13 residues. The V and J ends lost 4 bases and 1 base respectively, with 4 bases between them. The CDR3 loop is CASSAETNEKLFF. CDR3 sequence (DNA): TGTGCCAGCAGTGCCGAAACTAATGAAAAACTGTTTTTT.

The chain is built from TRBV14 and TRBJ2-4; 9 bases map to TRBD2. Germline V gene sequence: CDR1 SGHDN, CDR2 FVKESK. The CDR3 has 17 amino acids. The ends lost 4 bases at V and 8 bases at J; junction bases unmatched: 15. DNA of the CDR3: TGTGCCAGCAGCCGACTTAGTGGGCTAGCGGGATCGGACATTCAGTACTTC. Translating it yields CASSRLSGLAGSDIQYF.

The gene calls are TRBV27 and TRBJ2-7, with D perhaps being TRBD1 or TRBD2 (6 bases each). The CDR3 spans 14 residues. Germline assignment: CDR1 MNHEY and CDR2 SMNVEV (reference sequence). V lost 11 bases and J lost 0, with 17 bases in between. This chain's CDR3 is CAAGGGSLSYEQYF. As DNA, the CDR3 is TGTGCCGCCGGAGGGGGGAGCCTCTCCTACGAGCAGTACTTC.

The chain carries TRBV1 and TRBJ2-6; TRBD2, the D gene given by the table, was not confirmed from the DNA. TRBV1 is a pseudogene locus. CDR3 size: 14 residues. CDR3 coding DNA: TGCACCAGCAGGAGCCAAAGTCGGGCCAACGTCCTGACTTTC. Translating it yields CTSRSQSRANVLTF.

The V and J genes are TRBV19 and TRBJ1-4; D not certain. Trimming removed 7 bases at V and 3 bases at J, with 18 bases between. The germline gives CDR1 LNHDA, CDR2 SQIVND (reference sequence). The CDR3 runs 16 residues. CDR3 coding DNA: TGTGCCAGTATGGGCCCACACAAAGAGTCTAATGAAAAACTGTTTTTT. Translation gives CASMGPHKESNEKLFF.

This clone has just one count. The gene calls are TRBV19 and TRBJ2-1; TRBD1 aligns across 11 bases. Losses at the gene ends were 6 bases for V and 8 bases for J; bases not matched to a gene: 9. CDR1 is LNHDA and CDR2 is SQIVND in the germline V gene (reference sequence). There are 15 residues in the CDR3. In DNA form, the CDR3 reads TGTGCCAGTAGAACCGGGACAGGGGGTCTGGATGAGCAGTTCTTC. Its protein product is CASRTGTGGLDEQFF.

The chain joins TRBV13 to TRBJ2-1; 8 bases match TRBD1. Unmatched junction bases numbered 3, after V lost 5 bases and J lost 6 bases. The CDR3 spans 13 residues. Germline V gene lookup returns CDR1 PRHDT and CDR2 FYEKMQ (reference sequence). CDR3 bases: TGTGCCAGCAGCCAACAGGGGGGCAATGAGCAGTTCTTC. This gives the protein CASSQQGGNEQFF. Full variable domain (remainder filled in from reference TRBV13 and TRBJ2-1): AAGVIQSPRHLIKEKRETATLKCYPIPRHDTVYWYQQGPGQDPQFLISFYEKMQSDKGSIPDRFSAQQFSDYHSELNMSSLELGDSALYFCASSQQGGNEQFFGPGTRLTVL.